Following are 24 T cell receptor beta chains from one sample sequenced in a study of blood T cell repertoires in COVID-19 (dated by TCRdb to the early 2020s). Library preparation was by the immunoSEQ multiplex PCR assay. The clones in this table, taken by TCRdb from immuneACCESS, are in-frame only. Not every clone is retained; where verified, under half of the shortfall comes from an unresolved V gene, and the cause of the rest is unknown. For this sample the table gives some 40,000 clones, of which 81% were detected only once. Around 44% of the sample rests with the top ten. The sequencing sample was made of peripheral blood. The receptors here all came from a human donor in a cohort sampled during active or convalescent COVID-19. The donor label of this sample is uncertain.

This clone was seen a few times. This chain links TRBV12-3 or TRBV12-4 with TRBJ1-4; D unclear. The CDR3 has 13 residues. Trimming left V 7 bases short and J 8 bases short, with 14 bases between. CDR3 region: CASKNAGNEKLFF. The CDR3 region has the DNA TGTGCCAGCAAGAACGCCGGGAACGAAAAACTGTTTTTT.

The chain employs TRBV29-1 and TRBJ1-3, with TRBD1 as a possible D gene (5 bases). V dropped 7 bases and J dropped 4 bases, with 14 bases sitting between them. The CDR3 is made up of 13 amino acids. The germline V gene encodes CDR1 SQVTM and CDR2 ANQGSEA. CDR3: CSASGGAGNTIYF. For the CDR3, the DNA is TGCAGCGCCAGCGGGGGTGCCGGAAACACCATATATTTT.

The chain recombines TRBV2 with TRBJ1-6; 8 bases are a match to TRBD1. Germline CDR1 SNHLY, CDR2 FYNNEI. CDR3 length: 15 amino acids. V dropped 7 bases and J dropped 5; count of bases not matched to a gene: 7. Here the CDR3 reads CASNRQGWNNSPLHF. CDR3 DNA: TGTGCCAGCAATCGACAGGGGTGGAATAATTCACCCCTCCACTTT.

The chain's CDR3 is CASSEGGNSPLHF. The CDR3 nucleotides read TGTGCCAGCAGTGAGGGCGGTAATTCACCCCTCCACTTT. The chain combines TRBV9 with TRBJ1-6; D is undetermined. Germline V gene sequence: CDR1 SGDLS, CDR2 YYNGEE. There are 13 residues in the CDR3. Trimming stripped 5 bases from V and 6 bases from J, with 9 bases between.

The rearrangement joins TRBV7-9 to TRBJ1-1; D is perhaps TRBD1 (6 bases). Per the germline V gene, CDR1 is SEHNR and CDR2 is FQNEAQ (reference sequence). Trimming removed 5 bases from V and 5 bases from J, with 15 bases in between. The CDR3 is made up of 14 amino acids. The CDR3 bases are TGTGCCAGCAGCCCCGGCGGGGGCAGGACTGAAGCTTTCTTT. The encoded protein is CASSPGGGRTEAFF.

The genes are TRBV2 and TRBJ1-3, with no clear D. Per germline, CDR1 SNHLY and CDR2 FYNNEI. Deletions cut 5 bases from V and 8 bases from J, with 10 bases between. The length of the CDR3 is 12 residues. The CDR3 protein is CASSRTRDTIYF. DNA for the CDR3: TGTGCCAGCAGTCGCACCCGGGACACCATATATTTT.

This chain uses TRBV5-1 with TRBJ2-7; 9 nucleotides line up with TRBD1. Trimming took 7 bases from V and 3 from J; bases not matched to a gene: 8. Germline CDR1 is SGHRS and CDR2 is YFSETQ. The CDR3 covers 14 residues. CDR3 DNA: TGCGCCAGCGGCCGGGGACAGGGACTCTACGAGCAGTACTTC. Its translation: CASGRGQGLYEQYF.

The J gene is TRBJ2-7, the V gene TRBV5-6; 9 bases map to TRBD2. The CDR3 contains 12 residues. The V gene end was trimmed by 4 bases and the J gene end by 8 bases; junction bases not matched to a gene: 4. Germline V lookup: CDR1 SGHDT, CDR2 YYEEEE. CDR3 DNA sequence: TGTGCCAGCAGCCCCACTAGCGGGCAGCAGTACTTC. This sequence encodes CASSPTSGQQYF.

The genes are TRBV10-3 and TRBJ2-7; 9 bases are a match to TRBD1. V gave up 0 bases and J gave up 0 bases; unmatched junction bases: 9. Germline values: CDR1 ENHRY, CDR2 SYGVKD. The CDR3 sequence is 18 residues long. Here the CDR3 reads CAISESRDRVLSSYEQYF. The CDR3 region has the DNA TGTGCCATCAGTGAGTCCCGGGACAGGGTCTTGAGCTCCTACGAGCAGTACTTC.

This sequence joins TRBV19 and TRBJ2-1; 8 bases agree with TRBD2. Germline V gives CDR1 LNHDA, CDR2 SQIVND (reference sequence). The CDR3 sequence is 15 residues long. V trimming: 9 bases; J trimming: 9 bases; junction bases outside the gene matches: 16. CDR3 coding DNA: TGTGCCAGCCAGGGGATGAGCGGGGGAGGCAGTGAGCAGTTCTTC. This gives the protein CASQGMSGGGSEQFF.

CDR3: CAISESRVDQFF. The CDR3 coding sequence is TGTGCCATCAGTGAGTCGAGGGTGGATCAGTTCTTC. The rearrangement uses TRBV10-3 and TRBJ2-1, with D possibly TRBD2 on 5 matching bases. CDR3 length: 12 amino acids. V was clipped by 0 bases and J by 13 bases, with 10 bases between them. The germline V gene encodes CDR1 ENHRY and CDR2 SYGVKD.

The gene calls are TRBV9 and TRBJ2-1, with 9 bases fitting TRBD1. J gave up 0 bases and V 5 bases, and 6 bases lay outside the gene matches. Germline V gene data show CDR1 as SGDLS and CDR2 as YYNGEE. The CDR3 totals 16 residues. This CDR3 reads CASSVRGQGSYNEQFF. The CDR3, as DNA: TGTGCCAGCAGTGTCAGGGGACAGGGCTCCTACAATGAGCAGTTCTTC.

The chain employs TRBV6-1 and TRBJ1-1; D is possibly TRBD1 (5 bases). CDR1 is MNHNS, CDR2 SASEGT, per germline. The CDR3 length is 16 residues. With 3 bases removed from V and 1 base from J, the gap between germline ends came to 15 bases. The CDR3 nucleotides are TGTGCCAGCAGTGACCTGGCAGGGAAGGGGAACACTGAAGCTTTCTTT. Amino acids: CASSDLAGKGNTEAFF.

The gene calls are TRBV10-3 and TRBJ1-4; D remains ambiguous. This CDR3 contains 13 residues. V was pared by 8 bases and J by 1 base, with 8 bases between. The germline V gene has CDR1 ENHRY and CDR2 SYGVKD. In DNA form, the CDR3 reads TGTGCCATCGGGAGGGAAACTAATGAAAAACTGTTTTTT. This codes for CAIGRETNEKLFF.

The V call is TRBV5-5, the J call TRBJ1-5; 10 positions match TRBD1. There are 15 residues in the CDR3. V lost 0 bases to trimming and J lost 6 bases; unmatched junction nucleotides: 3. Germline CDR1 SGHKS, CDR2 YYEKEE (reference sequence). CDR3 sequence reads: CASSLATGGSQPQHF. CDR3 coding DNA: TGTGCCAGCAGCTTGGCGACAGGGGGCAGTCAGCCCCAGCATTTT.

The J gene is TRBJ2-3, the V gene TRBV19, with a weak D call TRBD2 (6 bases). Trimming stripped 3 bases from V and 2 bases from J, with 18 bases between. Germline CDR1 reads LNHDA; CDR2 reads SQIVND (reference sequence). The length of the CDR3 is 17 residues. The CDR3 coding sequence is TGTGCCAGTAGTATGACGAGTAAGGGGAGGTTCACAGATACGCAGTATTTT. Translation: CASSMTSKGRFTDTQYF. The variable domain in full, with the rest retrieved from reference TRBV19 and TRBJ2-3, is DGGITQSPKYLFRKEGQNVTLSCEQNLNHDAMYWYRQDPGQGLRLIYYSQIVNDFQKGDIAEGYSVSREKKESFPLTVTSAQKNPTAFYLCASSMTSKGRFTDTQYFGPGTRLTVL.

The genes are TRBV12-5 and TRBJ2-7, with 9 positions matching TRBD1. The V gene end was trimmed by 0 bases and the J gene end by 2 bases; junction bases not matched to a gene: 17. Germline-derived CDR1 and CDR2 are LGHNT and FRNRAP. CDR3 size: 20 residues. CDR3 region: CASGLVHLRDREERAYEQYF. The CDR3 DNA reads as TGTGCTAGTGGTTTGGTACATTTAAGGGACAGGGAAGAGCGGGCCTACGAGCAGTACTTC.

The V gene is TRBV7-2, the J gene TRBJ2-2, with D possibly TRBD2 on 6 matching bases. The germline V and J ends were trimmed by 0 bases and 5 bases, with 13 bases remaining between them. CDR1 is SGHTA and CDR2 is FQGNSA in the germline V gene. The CDR3 sequence is 16 residues long. In nucleotides, the CDR3 is TGTGCCAGCAGCTTAGCCGGGGGATTTAGTACCGGGGAGCTGTTTTTT. This translates into CASSLAGGFSTGELFF. The full variable domain, completed using reference TRBV7-2 and TRBJ2-2, is GAGVSQSPSNKVTEKGKDVELRCDPISGHTALYWYRQSLGQGLEFLIYFQGNSAPDKSGLPSDRFSAERTGGSVSTLTIQRTQQEDSAVYLCASSLAGGFSTGELFFGEGSRLTVL.

CDR3 loop: CASSSWGHNTGELFF. The CDR3 nucleotides are TGTGCCAGCTCGTCCTGGGGACACAACACCGGGGAGCTGTTTTTT. This chain connects TRBV18 to TRBJ2-2; D possibly corresponds to TRBD1 (6 bases). The V end was cut by 6 bases, the J end by 2 bases, with 13 bases between. The CDR3 is 15 residues long. Germline V lookup: CDR1 KGHSH, CDR2 LQKENI.

This chain joins TRBV30 and TRBJ1-4, with 8 positions matching TRBD1. The V gene's germline CDR1 is GTSNPN and CDR2 SVGIG (reference sequence). V lost 5 bases and J lost 10; bases outside the gene matches: 6. The CDR3 length is 12 residues. The CDR3 here is CAWSHRGVKLFF. CDR3 nucleotide sequence: TGTGCCTGGTCACACAGGGGGGTAAAACTGTTTTTT.

V is TRBV28 and J is TRBJ2-5; 7 bases line up with TRBD1. This CDR3 spans 14 amino acids. The V gene's germline CDR1 is MDHEN and CDR2 SYDVKM. Trimming cost V 7 bases and J 5 bases; bases outside gene matches: 10. The CDR3 sequence is CASKEQGKGETQYF. CDR3 DNA: TGTGCCAGCAAGGAACAGGGGAAGGGGGAGACCCAGTACTTC.

The chain recombines TRBV6-2 or TRBV6-3 with TRBJ2-7; tentatively, D is TRBD1 (5 bases). Germline CDR1 and CDR2: MNHEY and SVGEGT. The ends were cut back, 5 bases at V and 3 bases at J, with 17 bases in the middle. This CDR3 contains 15 residues. CDR3 residues: CASSHSRQTRYEQYF. CDR3 DNA sequence: TGTGCCAGCAGTCATTCTCGACAGACTCGCTACGAGCAGTACTTC.

The genes are TRBV12-3 or TRBV12-4 and TRBJ2-1; weak D call: TRBD2 (5 bases). Trimming took 3 bases from V and 9 from J, leaving 12 bases between them. The CDR3 length is 13 residues. CDR3 in amino acids: CASSFQSGGEQFF. In DNA form, the CDR3 reads TGTGCCAGCAGTTTTCAAAGCGGCGGTGAGCAGTTCTTC.

This rearrangement joins TRBV19 to TRBJ1-5; tentatively, D is TRBD1 (6 bases). The CDR3 is 16 amino acids. CDR1 is LNHDA and CDR2 is SQIVND in the germline V gene (reference sequence). The V and J ends lost 7 bases and 3 bases respectively, with 19 bases between them. The CDR3 reads CASILDRHEYNQPQHF. As DNA, the CDR3 is TGTGCCAGTATTCTGGACAGACACGAGTACAATCAGCCCCAGCATTTT.